This T cell receptor beta chain was captured in a study of blood T cell repertoires in COVID-19. Background on the study: Specimens from acute and convalescent COVID-19 originated in the United States, Italy and Spain. PBMCs, B-cell-depleted T cells, or T cells provided the cDNA or gDNA that made up the material.

The data were produced by immunoSEQ multiplex PCR, yet TCRdb's version contains in-frame clones alone and is incomplete. The sample lists about 60,000 clones, more than 90% occurring once. This sequence was found in a man aged 60 to 75 with acute or convalescent COVID-19. Sequencing was performed on peripheral blood.

The CDR3 region has the DNA TGCAGTGCTAGTCTGGGGAGATATAGCAATCAGCCCCAGCATTTT. It encodes CSASLGRYSNQPQHF. The chain is built from TRBV20-1 and TRBJ1-5; D gene unclear. Germline assignment: CDR1 DFQATT and CDR2 SNEGSKA (reference sequence). This CDR3 region has 15 residues. Trimming cost V 3 bases and J 0 bases, with 12 bases left between them.